These T cell receptor beta chains were read from a single sample in a study of cytomegalovirus exposure and HLA in healthy donors. Using immunoSEQ multiplex PCR, the repertoire was profiled, and TCRdb retains in-frame clones only, with some absent. The table records 60,000 to 90,000 clones, over 80% of them present only once. The material sequenced was PBMCs. The receptors originated from a man in his thirties or forties in good health and CMV-seronegative. Each CDR3 is given with its conserved first and last residue. D genes are given only for firm matches. Rows give clone size only sometimes, using once, few, many, or a class for an expanded clone.

clone_size,j_call,v_call,d_call,cdr3_nt,cdr3_aa
.,TRBJ1-4,TRBV5-1,.,TGCGCCAGCAGCTTGGATGGGGCCCCGAGTGAAAAACTGTTTTTT,CASSLDGAPSEKLFF
.,TRBJ1-1,TRBV28,.,TGTGCCAGCAGTTTATATTCACTAAGTACTGAAGCTTTCTTT,CASSLYSLSTEAFF
.,TRBJ1-5,TRBV4-3,.,TGCGCCAGCAGCCAAGTCGTGGTAGGGGACAATCAGCCCCAGCATTTT,CASSQVVVGDNQPQHF
.,TRBJ2-1,TRBV25-1,.,TGTGCCAGCAGTTGGGACTTCCCATACAATGAGCAGTTCTTC,CASSWDFPYNEQFF
.,TRBJ2-1,TRBV4-3,TRBD2,TGCGCCAGCAGCCCCGGACTAGCGGAGTACAATGAGCAGTTCTTC,CASSPGLAEYNEQFF
.,TRBJ1-6,TRBV7-2,TRBD1,TGTGCCAGCAGCTGGGACAGGGAATATAATTCACCCCTCCACTTT,CASSWDREYNSPLHF
few,TRBJ1-5,TRBV6-5,.,TGTGCCAGCAGTTACGGACAGAGCTTTCAGCCCCAGCATTTT,CASSYGQSFQPQHF
.,TRBJ1-2,TRBV19,TRBD1,TGTGCCAGCCAGACATCCGGGACAGTCGATGGCTACACCTTC,CASQTSGTVDGYTF
.,TRBJ1-5,TRBV28,.,TGTGCCAGCAGTGGGGCGCCGGGACAAACTAATCAGCCCCAGCATTTT,CASSGAPGQTNQPQHF
.,TRBJ2-5,TRBV25-1,TRBD1,TGTGCCAGCAGGGCCGGGACAGGGGAGACCCAGTACTTC,CASRAGTGETQYF
.,TRBJ2-1,TRBV11-2,.,TGTGCCAGCAGCGGCTCGGCGGCCTTTTACAATGAGCAGTTCTTC,CASSGSAAFYNEQFF
.,TRBJ1-1,TRBV27,.,TGTGCCAGCAGTTTTTCTGGCAGAAACACTGAAGCTTTCTTT,CASSFSGRNTEAFF
.,TRBJ2-7,TRBV30,.,TGTGCCTCTATCGGGGGTTCAAGTAGCGAGCAGTACTTC,CASIGGSSSEQYF
once,TRBJ2-7,TRBV10-3,.,TGTGCCATCAGTGAGTCTTTGCAGAAGACCTACGAGCAGTACTTC,CAISESLQKTYEQYF
.,TRBJ2-1,TRBV6-5,.,TGTGCCAGCAGTTACGACAGCTCCTACAATGAGCAGTTCTTC,CASSYDSSYNEQFF
.,TRBJ2-7,TRBV6-5,TRBD1,TGTGCCAGCAGTTCTGGACAGGGAGTGTACGAGCAGTACTTC,CASSSGQGVYEQYF
.,TRBJ2-3,TRBV19,TRBD2,TGTGCCAGTAGTGACCTAGCGGGTTTCGCAGATACGCAGTATTTT,CASSDLAGFADTQYF
.,TRBJ2-5,TRBV18,TRBD2,TGTGCCAGCAAGCCCTCGGCGGGAGGAGGTGAGACCCAGTACTTC,CASKPSAGGGETQYF
.,TRBJ1-4,TRBV7-9,TRBD1,TGTGCCAGCAGCTTAGGGTTAACAGGGGGTAATGAAAAACTGTTTTTT,CASSLGLTGGNEKLFF
once,TRBJ2-3,TRBV6-5,TRBD2,TGTGCCAGCAGTTCACGCGGGAGTTCCCCAGATACGCAGTATTTT,CASSSRGSSPDTQYF
few,TRBJ1-4,TRBV4-1,.,TGCGCCAGCAGCCAAGAGACAGGAACTACAACTAATGAAAAACTGTTTTTT,CASSQETGTTTNEKLFF
.,TRBJ2-5,TRBV18,TRBD1,TGTGCCAGCTCACAGGACAGGGGAGGGGAGACCCAGTACTTC,CASSQDRGGETQYF
.,TRBJ1-2,TRBV5-1,TRBD1,TGCGCCAGCAGTAAAGACAGGGACGGCTACACCTTC,CASSKDRDGYTF
.,TRBJ2-3,TRBV6-5,.,TGTGCCAGCAGTTTTTCCCGGGACACAGATACGCAGTATTTT,CASSFSRDTDTQYF
.,TRBJ2-5,TRBV11-3,.,TGTGCCAGCAGCTTAGAAGACAGGAAAGAGACCCAGTACTTC,CASSLEDRKETQYF
.,TRBJ1-4,TRBV5-1,.,TGCGCCAGCAGCGAAACCGCACACAGGGAGGAAAAACTGTTTTTT,CASSETAHREEKLFF
.,TRBJ2-2,TRBV5-1,TRBD2,TGCGCCAGCAGCTTGGGACTAGCGGGAGGTCTTATCAAGAACACCGGGGAGCTGTTTTTT,CASSLGLAGGLIKNTGELFF
.,TRBJ2-7,TRBV5-1,TRBD1,TGCGCCAGCAGCTTGGCCGGGCAGGGGGCGTTTGAGCAGTACTTC,CASSLAGQGAFEQYF
.,TRBJ2-2,TRBV5-4,TRBD1,TGTGCCAGCAGAGGGGGACAGGGTCCGGACACCGGGGAGCTGTTTTTT,CASRGGQGPDTGELFF